A single T cell receptor beta chain is shown here with its context. From germline, CDR1 is MNHNY and CDR2 SVGAGI (reference sequence). There are 16 residues in the CDR3. Trimming cost V 5 bases and J 4 bases; bases outside gene matches: 12. Sequenced by immunoSEQ multiplex PCR; TCRdb stores in-frame clones only, minus some. The sample lists about 16,000 clones; 85% to 95% were seen once. Regarding time point: week 3, after first cycle of checkpoint inhibitor. This record comes from a study of blood T cell dynamics during melanoma immunotherapy. Study overall: First-line therapy was either pembrolizumab or nivolumab with ipilimumab for metastatic melanoma.

The chain combines TRBV6-6 with TRBJ2-3; TRBD1 aligns across 7 bases. The receptor's source is a human donor with melanoma. The material was effector memory CD8+ T cells from blood, obtained from a patient treated with checkpoint blockade. The CDR3 DNA sequence: TGTGCCAGCAGTGTCCTTTGGGGTCAGGGGGCAGATACGCAGTATTTT. As protein: CASSVLWGQGADTQYF.